The clone carrying this TCR beta chain was counted many times. The antigen is not known. Clonotype quantities came from unique molecular identifier barcode counts. TCRdb re-called the 5' RACE reads with MiXCR, one entry per CDR3 protein. The sample has tens of thousands of distinct CDR3 sequences, around 2.4% seen once. The sample comes from a study of beta chain bispecific antibodies for T cell cancers. Study-level information: Jurkat cells expressed TRBV12-3; HPB-ALL cells expressed TRBV5-5.

The CDR3 runs to 16 residues. Germline assignment: CDR1 DFQATT and CDR2 SNEGSKA (reference sequence). J lost 0 bases, V lost 0 bases, and 7 bases had no gene match. Study findings and constraints: In these mixed samples, most targeted TRBV reads derived from the leukemia cell line.

Expansion lasted approximately three days, with either anti-CD3 antibody OKT3 or CD3/CD28 beads. 5 x 10^4 or so normal T cells were cocultured with 5 x 10^4 or so target cells and bispecific antibody. Sequenced material: healthy donor T cells cultured with leukemia cells. The receptor comes from a human donor in good health. Some clones in this sample may be carry-over from other donors' samples. The V gene is TRBV20-1, the J gene TRBJ2-5, with TRBD1 identical over 7 bases. CDR3 bases: TGCAGTGCTAGAGATCACGGGACAGCCTACCAAGAGACCCAGTACTTC. Its translation: CSARDHGTAYQETQYF.